This T cell receptor (beta chain) was recovered during a study of Tregs in tolerant kidney transplant recipients. On this clone: The read is 3 residues too short to cover the CDR3 end, so that end is filled in from the germline J gene.

The nonmyeloablative bone marrow transplants came from related graft donors, with transient mixed chimerism. Some clones are missing from TCRdb's copy, which holds only in-frame ones; the method was immunoSEQ multiplex PCR. This sample's table reports around 10,000 clones. The CDR3 covers 17 residues. CDR1 is PRHDT, CDR2 FYEKMQ, per germline (reference sequence). The trim removed 5 bases at V and 6 bases at J, leaving 11 bases unmatched. The TCR originated in a human patient who received a combined kidney and bone marrow transplant. Some of the T cells may derive from the graft donor. Sample: CD8+ T cells from blood (PBMCs), taken 24 months after the transplant. The chain uses TRBV13 and TRBJ2-1; 12 nucleotides line up with TRBD2. CDR3 in amino acids: CASSPLASGRVGNEQFF. Partial CDR3 DNA: TGTGCCAGCAGCCCGTTAGCTAGCGGGAGGGTGGGCAATGAG.